Listed below are T cell receptor beta chains from one sample, sequenced in a study of CD8+ T cells in alopecia areata. The method was immunoSEQ multiplex PCR; TCRdb's version includes in-frame clones alone and lacks a portion of them. Of approximately 100,000 clones listed, 50% to 60% are singletons. The starting material was CD8+ T cells sorted from blood, obtained at approximately week 61, from a patient treated with tofacitinib. Receptors originate from a human donor with alopecia areata. CDR3s include the opening cysteine and the closing phenylalanine or tryptophan. D genes are given only for firm matches. Part of the rows lack a size; the others show once, few, many or a class for expanded clones.

j_call	d_call	v_call	clone_size	cdr3_nt	cdr3_aa
TRBJ2-4	NA	TRBV7-9	NA	TGTGCCAGCAGCCCTTCCGGGGCGCAACTAGCCAAAAACATTCAGTACTTC	CASSPSGAQLAKNIQYF
TRBJ2-5	NA	TRBV4-2	once	TGTGCCAGCAGCCATGGGGGGGGGCCTGGAGAGACCCAGTACTTC	CASSHGGGPGETQYF
TRBJ2-5	NA	TRBV6-5	NA	TGTGCCAGCAGTTATGGTGGGGCGCAGTGGGAGACCCAGTACTTC	CASSYGGAQWETQYF
TRBJ2-3	NA	TRBV21-1	once	TGTGCCAGCAGCAAACATCGACAGGGTAACACAGATACGCAGTATTTT	CASSKHRQGNTDTQYF
TRBJ1-1	NA	TRBV5-6	NA	TGTGCCAGCAGCTTGGGGGATACTGAAGCTTTCTTT	CASSLGDTEAFF
TRBJ2-2	NA	TRBV5-1	few	TGCGCCAGCAGTCTTAATAGGAAAGGAGTGGACACCGGGGAGCTGTTTTTT	CASSLNRKGVDTGELFF
TRBJ2-1	NA	TRBV4-1	NA	TGCGCCAGCAGCCGGGGCTCTTTCTCCTACAATGAGCAGTTCTTC	CASSRGSFSYNEQFF
TRBJ1-2	TRBD1	TRBV7-3	NA	TGTGCCAGTAGCAGGGGGCTAGGTGGCTACACCTTC	CASSRGLGGYTF
TRBJ1-1	NA	TRBV6-5	NA	TGTGCCAGCATCGAGGACACTGAAGCTTTCTTT	CASIEDTEAFF
TRBJ1-4	NA	TRBV27	NA	TGTGCCAGCAGTCCATCTCCCCGCAATGAAAAACTGTTTTTT	CASSPSPRNEKLFF
TRBJ2-5	TRBD1	TRBV6-5	NA	TGTGCCAGCAGACCCACCGGGACAGGGATAGAGACCCAGTACTTC	CASRPTGTGIETQYF
TRBJ1-1	TRBD1	TRBV27	NA	TGTGCCAGCAGACCTCGACAGGGGGTCTTTCGGGGCACTGAAGCTTTCTTT	CASRPRQGVFRGTEAFF
TRBJ1-5	NA	TRBV6-1	few	TGTGCCAGCAGAGAAAGAAGAGGAGGTCAGCCCCAGCATTTT	CASRERRGGQPQHF
TRBJ1-1	NA	TRBV7-9	NA	TGTGCCATCGTTGCGGCCCTCCAGACCCCCATGAACACTGAAGCTTTCTTT	CAIVAALQTPMNTEAFF
TRBJ2-7	TRBD1	TRBV7-9	NA	TGTGCCAGCTTGGGACAGGGGTCCTACGAGCAGTACTTC	CASLGQGSYEQYF